This TCR beta chain was recorded in a study of blood T cell repertoires in COVID-19. Study context: The United States, Italy and Spain were the sources of the acute and convalescent COVID-19 samples. T cells, B-cell-depleted T cells, or PBMCs supplied cDNA or gDNA.

Original analysis: For nucleated cells, counts were estimated from reference gene primer amplification. Using immunoSEQ multiplex PCR, the repertoire was profiled, and TCRdb retains in-frame clones only, with some absent. The D gene and trimming were derived from the DNA, and the V and J assignments and clone size from that table. The sample includes around 11,000 clones, 75% to 90% of them seen just once. The CDR3 is made up of 15 amino acids. The ends were cut back, 5 bases at V and 3 bases at J, with 13 bases in the middle. Germline-derived CDR1 and CDR2 are MDHEN and SYDVKM. J is TRBJ2-2 and V is TRBV28; perhaps TRBD1 as D (6 bases). Sequenced: peripheral blood. The sequence came from a man aged 65 to 79 with active COVID-19. The CDR3 nucleotides read TGTGCCAGCAGTGTACGAACAGGGTACACCGGGGAGCTGTTTTTT. It yields the protein CASSVRTGYTGELFF.